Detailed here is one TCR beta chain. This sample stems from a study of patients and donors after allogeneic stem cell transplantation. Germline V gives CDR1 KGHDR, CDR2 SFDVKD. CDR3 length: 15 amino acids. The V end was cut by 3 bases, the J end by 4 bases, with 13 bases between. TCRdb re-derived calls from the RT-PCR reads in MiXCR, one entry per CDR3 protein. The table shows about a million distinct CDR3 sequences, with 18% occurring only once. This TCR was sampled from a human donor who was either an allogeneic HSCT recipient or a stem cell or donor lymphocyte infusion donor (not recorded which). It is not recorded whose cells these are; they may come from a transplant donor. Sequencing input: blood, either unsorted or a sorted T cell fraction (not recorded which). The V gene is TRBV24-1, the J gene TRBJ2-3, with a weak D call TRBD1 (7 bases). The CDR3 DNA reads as TGTGCCACCAGTGATAGACAGGGACTCGCAGATACGCAGTATTTT. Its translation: CATSDRQGLADTQYF.